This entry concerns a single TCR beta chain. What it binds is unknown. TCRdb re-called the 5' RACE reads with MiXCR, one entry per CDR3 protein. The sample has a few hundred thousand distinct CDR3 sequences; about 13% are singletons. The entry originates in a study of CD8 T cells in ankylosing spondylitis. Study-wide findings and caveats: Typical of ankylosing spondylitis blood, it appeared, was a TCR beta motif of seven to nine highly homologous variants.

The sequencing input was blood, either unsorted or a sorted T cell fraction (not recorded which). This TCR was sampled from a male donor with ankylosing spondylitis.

DNA for the CDR3: TGTGCCAGCAGTTTGTTTGGGGGAACTGAAGCTTTCTTT. This sequence encodes CASSLFGGTEAFF. The chain uses TRBV12-3 or TRBV12-4 and TRBJ1-1; D is perhaps TRBD1 (5 bases). Between the trimmed V and J ends, which lost 3 bases and 5 bases, there was a span of 10 bases. This CDR3 region has 13 residues.